What follows are 6 T cell receptor beta chains derived from one specimen sequenced in a study of T cell responses to AZD1222 COVID-19 vaccine. Sequencing used immunoSEQ multiplex PCR; TCRdb keeps in-frame clones, though not all of them. The sample records about 130,000 clones, 90% being singletons. This sample comprised peripheral blood, obtained on day 0 of AZD1222 vaccination. The receptors here all came from an adult in good health.

J is TRBJ2-5 and V is TRBV27, with 9 bases lining up with TRBD1. This CDR3 is 14 amino acids long. With V trimmed by 6 bases and J by 5 bases, 7 bases remained unmatched. Per germline, CDR1 MNHEY and CDR2 SMNVEV (reference sequence). CDR3 residues: CASSGQGRHETQYF. CDR3 DNA sequence: TGTGCCAGCAGCGGACAGGGGCGGCACGAGACCCAGTACTTC.

V is TRBV10-3 and J is TRBJ2-1; D is possibly TRBD2 (7 bases). This CDR3 is 16 amino acids long. The germline V and J ends were trimmed by 4 bases and 6 bases, with 19 bases remaining between them. CDR1 is ENHRY and CDR2 is SYGVKD in the germline V gene. As DNA, the CDR3 is TGTGCCATCAGTGGTGGGGGGGCACCGGGTGGCAATGAGCAGTTCTTC. Translated: CAISGGGAPGGNEQFF.

This chain joins TRBV12-2 and TRBJ2-7; the table calls TRBD2, which could not be checked here. TRBV12-2 is a pseudogene segment. The CDR3 loop spans 16 amino acids. CDR3 nucleotides: TGTGCAAGTCGCTTAGGGGCCGGTCCGAGGGTCTACGAGCAGTACTTC. Its protein is CASRLGAGPRVYEQYF.

The gene calls are TRBV19 and TRBJ1-1; 7 nucleotides match TRBD1. CDR1 and CDR2 (germline): LNHDA, SQIVND (reference sequence). There are 13 residues in the CDR3. J lost 4 bases, V lost 6 bases, and 5 bases had no gene match. CDR3 nucleotide sequence: TGTGCCAGTAGACTGACAGGGCTCACTGAAGCTTTCTTT. It translates to CASRLTGLTEAFF.

The V and J genes are TRBV7-2 and TRBJ1-5; 7 bases are shared with TRBD1. V gave up 4 bases and J gave up 9 bases; unmatched junction bases: 12. The CDR3 contains 15 residues. Per germline, CDR1 SGHTA and CDR2 FQGNSA. CDR3 in amino acids: CASSSTTGPLGPQHF. As DNA, the CDR3 is TGTGCCAGCAGCTCGACGACAGGGCCCTTAGGGCCCCAGCATTTT. Full variable domain (remainder filled in from reference TRBV7-2 and TRBJ1-5): GAGVSQSPSNKVTEKGKDVELRCDPISGHTALYWYRQSLGQGLEFLIYFQGNSAPDKSGLPSDRFSAERTGGSVSTLTIQRTQQEDSAVYLCASSSTTGPLGPQHFGDGTRLSIL.

The V call is TRBV3-1 (or the pseudogene TRBV3-2), the J call TRBJ1-1; 8 bases are a match to TRBD1. Trimming cost V 4 bases and J 7 bases; bases outside gene matches: 11. The CDR3 runs to 15 residues. CDR1 is LGHDT, CDR2 YNNKEL, per germline (reference sequence). This chain's CDR3 is CASSPLEAGGGEAFF. Here the CDR3 DNA reads TGTGCCAGCAGCCCTCTAGAGGCAGGGGGCGGTGAAGCTTTCTTT.